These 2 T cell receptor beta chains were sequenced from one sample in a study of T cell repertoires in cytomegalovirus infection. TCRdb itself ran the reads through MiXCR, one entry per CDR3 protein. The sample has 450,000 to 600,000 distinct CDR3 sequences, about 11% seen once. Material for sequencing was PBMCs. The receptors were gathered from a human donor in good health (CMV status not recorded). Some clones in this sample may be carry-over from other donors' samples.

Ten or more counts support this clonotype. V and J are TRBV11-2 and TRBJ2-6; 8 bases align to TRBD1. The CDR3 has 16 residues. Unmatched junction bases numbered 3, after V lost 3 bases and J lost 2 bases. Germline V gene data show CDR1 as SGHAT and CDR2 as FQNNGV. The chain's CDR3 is CASSFLQGAGANVLTF. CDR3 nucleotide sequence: TGTGCCAGCAGCTTTTTACAGGGGGCTGGGGCCAACGTCCTGACTTTC.

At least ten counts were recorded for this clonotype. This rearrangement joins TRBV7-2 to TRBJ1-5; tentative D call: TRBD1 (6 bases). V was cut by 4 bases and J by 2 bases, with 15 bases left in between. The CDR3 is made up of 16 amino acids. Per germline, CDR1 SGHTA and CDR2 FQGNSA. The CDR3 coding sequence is TGTGCCAGCAGCTCCCAGGGGCGCCGGGGCAATCAGCCCCAGCATTTT. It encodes CASSSQGRRGNQPQHF. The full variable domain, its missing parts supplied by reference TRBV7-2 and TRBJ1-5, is GAGVSQSPSNKVTEKGKDVELRCDPISGHTALYWYRQSLGQGLEFLIYFQGNSAPDKSGLPSDRFSAERTGGSVSTLTIQRTQQEDSAVYLCASSSQGRRGNQPQHFGDGTRLSIL.